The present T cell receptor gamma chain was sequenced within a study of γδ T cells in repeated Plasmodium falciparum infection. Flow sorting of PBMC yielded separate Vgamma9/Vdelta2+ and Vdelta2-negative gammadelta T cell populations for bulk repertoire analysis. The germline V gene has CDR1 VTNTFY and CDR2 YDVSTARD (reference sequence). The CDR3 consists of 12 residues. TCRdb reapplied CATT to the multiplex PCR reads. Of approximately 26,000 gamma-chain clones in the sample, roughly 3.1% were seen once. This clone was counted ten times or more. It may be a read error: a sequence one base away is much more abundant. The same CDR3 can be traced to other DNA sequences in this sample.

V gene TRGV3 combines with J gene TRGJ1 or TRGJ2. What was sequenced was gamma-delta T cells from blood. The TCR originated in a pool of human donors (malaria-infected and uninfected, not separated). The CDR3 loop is CATWDSSYKKLF. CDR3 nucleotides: TGCGCCACCTGGGACAGCAGTTATAAGAAACTCTTT.